One and the same sample provided the 7 T cell receptor beta chains below, sequenced in a study of blood T cell repertoires in COVID-19. Clones were sequenced by immunoSEQ multiplex PCR, and TCRdb holds only the in-frame ones, with some missing. Of 130,000 to 150,000 clones in the sample, approximately 88% were seen once. The sample was peripheral blood. The receptors shown here come from a human donor in a cohort sampled during active COVID-19.

The J gene is TRBJ2-7, the V gene TRBV3-1 (or the pseudogene TRBV3-2); TRBD2 agrees at 8 bases. Germline lookup yields CDR1 LGHDT and CDR2 YNNKEL (reference sequence). This CDR3 has 15 residues. Trimming removed 4 bases from V and 3 bases from J; junction bases left unmatched: 8. CDR3 sequence reads: CASSREAGAYYEQYF. In DNA, the CDR3 is TGTGCCAGCAGCCGAGAAGCGGGGGCCTACTACGAGCAGTACTTC.

The genes are TRBV7-3 and TRBJ1-6; 8 nucleotides align to TRBD1. Germline assignment: CDR1 SGHTA and CDR2 FQGTGA. V shed 2 bases and J 6 bases; nucleotides not matched to a gene: 0. This CDR3 region has 14 residues. The CDR3 region has the DNA TGTGCCAGCAGCTTACAGGGGGCTAATTCACCCCTCCACTTT. It specifies CASSLQGANSPLHF.

The rearrangement uses TRBV5-1 and TRBJ1-4; 8 nucleotides line up with TRBD1. V gave up 4 bases and J gave up 6 bases; unmatched junction bases: 5. CDR1 is SGHRS and CDR2 is YFSETQ in the germline V gene. This CDR3 is 14 amino acids long. The CDR3 spells CASSQGQDYEKLFF. Here the CDR3 DNA reads TGCGCCAGCAGCCAGGGACAGGATTATGAAAAACTGTTTTTT.

The chain carries TRBV6-6 and TRBJ1-2; no firm D call. Between the trimmed V and J ends, which lost 8 bases and 6 bases, there was a span of 16 bases. The germline gives CDR1 MNHNY, CDR2 SVGAGI (reference sequence). The CDR3 is 13 amino acids. The CDR3 DNA reads as TGTGCCAGCGGCCATGGGTCAGCGAATGGCTACACCTTC. It yields the protein CASGHGSANGYTF.

V and J are TRBV12-3 or TRBV12-4 and TRBJ1-4, with D unresolved. V lost 6 bases and J 1 base, leaving 6 bases between the germline ends. The CDR3 spans 13 residues. This chain's CDR3 is CASRAGTNEKLFF. The CDR3 bases are TGTGCCAGCAGGGCTGGAACTAATGAAAAACTGTTTTTT.

The chain combines TRBV30 with TRBJ1-5; 7 nucleotides agree with TRBD1. V dropped 4 bases and J dropped 2; count of bases not matched to a gene: 5. From germline, CDR1 is GTSNPN and CDR2 SVGIG (reference sequence). CDR3 length equals 14 residues. CDR3 DNA sequence: TGTGCCTGGAATTCAGGGGGTGGCAATCAGCCCCAGCATTTT. It encodes CAWNSGGGNQPQHF.

V gene TRBV27 combines with J gene TRBJ2-1, with a possible D match to TRBD2 (6 bases). The germline gives CDR1 MNHEY, CDR2 SMNVEV (reference sequence). The CDR3 runs 15 residues. Trimming took 6 bases from V and 6 from J, leaving 18 bases between them. The CDR3 loop is CASRSGGKEGNEQFF. The CDR3 DNA is TGTGCCAGCAGATCCGGAGGCAAGGAGGGCAATGAGCAGTTCTTC.